Presented here are 5 T cell receptor beta chains from one specimen sequenced in a study of blood T cell repertoires in COVID-19. The data were produced by immunoSEQ multiplex PCR, yet TCRdb's version contains in-frame clones alone and is incomplete. The sample contains roughly 250,000 clones, 65% to 85% of which appear only once. Input material: peripheral blood. The receptor set was obtained from a person in their 70s with COVID-19, enrolled during active disease.

The rearrangement uses TRBV2 and TRBJ2-5, with 14 bases identical to TRBD2. Unmatched junction bases numbered 9, after V lost 6 bases and J lost 6 bases. The CDR3 loop spans 16 amino acids. From germline, CDR1 is SNHLY and CDR2 FYNNEI. As DNA, the CDR3 is TGTGCCAGCAGGACTAGCGGGGGGGCCGGAGATCAGACCCAGTACTTC. Its translation is CASRTSGGAGDQTQYF.

This chain joins TRBV12-3 or TRBV12-4 and TRBJ1-2, with D perhaps TRBD1 (6 bases). V lost 3 bases and J lost 7, with 12 bases in between. CDR3 size: 13 residues. DNA of the CDR3: TGTGCCAGCAGTTTTGGGGGCGGAGCTGGCTACACCTTC. Translation gives CASSFGGGAGYTF.

The chain employs TRBV6-2 or TRBV6-3 and TRBJ2-7; D is possibly TRBD1 (6 bases). V was shortened by 2 bases and J by 0 bases, with 11 bases between the two germline ends. The CDR3 spans 15 residues. Germline CDR1 reads MNHEY; CDR2 reads SVGEGT. The DNA for the CDR3 is TGTGCCAGCAGTTACGGGGACACCAACTCCTACGAGCAGTACTTC. Its protein product is CASSYGDTNSYEQYF.

This sequence joins TRBV23-1 and TRBJ2-1, with TRBD2 identical over 8 bases. TRBV23-1 is given ORF status, its function remaining uncertain. V lost 3 bases and J lost 2; bases outside the gene matches: 3. The CDR3 length is 15 residues. The CDR3 nucleotides are TGCGCCAGCAGTCAGCCGGGAGGGACCTACAATGAGCAGTTCTTC. Translated, it gives CASSQPGGTYNEQFF.

The rearrangement links TRBV19 to TRBJ2-6; the match to TRBD1 covers 9 bases. The germline V gene encodes CDR1 LNHDA and CDR2 SQIVND (reference sequence). The CDR3 loop spans 17 amino acids. V gave up 3 bases and J gave up 4 bases; unmatched junction bases: 7. The CDR3 protein is CASSINRGLAGANVLTF. Written as DNA, the CDR3 is TGTGCCAGTAGTATCAACAGGGGGCTAGCAGGGGCCAACGTCCTGACTTTC.